These 5 T cell receptor beta chains came from one sample sequenced in a study of blood T cell repertoires in COVID-19. Data came from immunoSEQ multiplex PCR; TCRdb stores just in-frame clones and leaves some out. The table shows around 150,000 clones, with around 80% occurring only once. What was sequenced was peripheral blood. The source is an elderly woman in a cohort sampled during active or convalescent COVID-19.

This chain uses TRBV5-8 with TRBJ1-5; the D gene is possibly TRBD1 (5 bases). The V and J ends lost 4 bases and 3 bases respectively, with 17 bases between them. Germline-derived CDR1 and CDR2 are SGHTS and YDEGEE. This CDR3 has 16 residues. The CDR3: CASSTSRGSFNQPQHF. The CDR3 DNA follows: TGTGCCAGCAGCACCAGTCGGGGGTCCTTCAATCAGCCCCAGCATTTT.

The chain uses TRBV9 and TRBJ2-2, with 9 bases that match TRBD2. This CDR3 is 17 amino acids long. Germline CDR1 reads SGDLS; CDR2 reads YYNGEE. V trimming: 0 bases; J trimming: 6 bases; junction bases outside the gene matches: 9. CDR3 coding DNA: TGTGCCAGCAGCGTAGGCGGGGGGGCCTTTTTTTCCGGGGAGCTGTTTTTT. This sequence encodes CASSVGGGAFFSGELFF.

This clone was detected only once. The chain combines TRBV5-5 with TRBJ1-5, with TRBD1 matching 8 bases. The length of the CDR3 is 15 residues. Germline-derived CDR1 and CDR2 are SGHKS and YYEKEE (reference sequence). Trimming at V came to 4 bases and at J to 4 bases, leaving 7 bases not matched to a gene. The DNA of the CDR3 is TGTGCCAGCAGCCACAGGGGGAACTTGAATCAGCCCCAGCATTTT. Amino acids: CASSHRGNLNQPQHF.

V and J are TRBV19 and TRBJ2-6; D gene uncertain. CDR3 length: 16 amino acids. Deletions cut 5 bases from V and 0 bases from J, with 11 bases between. CDR1 LNHDA and CDR2 SQIVND come from the germline V gene (reference sequence). As DNA, the CDR3 is TGTGCCAGTAGTTCGCGGAGAACCTCTGGGGCCAACGTCCTGACTTTC. Translating it yields CASSSRRTSGANVLTF.

V and J are TRBV5-1 and TRBJ1-1; 8 positions match TRBD1. With 3 bases clipped from V and 6 bases from J, the junction kept 7 bases outside the gene matches. Germline CDR1 SGHRS, CDR2 YFSETQ. The CDR3 covers 14 residues. The CDR3 loop reads CASSSGQGESEAFF. The CDR3 DNA is TGCGCCAGCAGCTCAGGACAGGGAGAGTCTGAAGCTTTCTTT.